The 28 T cell receptor beta chains given below trace back to one sample, sequenced in a study of early T cells in non-severe SARS-CoV-2 infection (dated by TCRdb to the early 2020s). The library was prepared using 5' RACE. TCRdb records NextSeq 500 as the sequencer. The public reads were reprocessed in TCRdb via fastp at Q25 and MiXCR, keeping in-frame beta chains. Merged by CDR3 protein, the rows form single entries marked with the most common genes and DNA. The sample table contains some 25,000 distinct CDR3 sequences; only one count was recorded for more than 4% of them. The top ten constitute approximately 10% of the sample. Sample: whole blood. These receptors all stem from an adult who was a healthcare worker with PCR-confirmed SARS-CoV-2 infection or an uninfected control (not recorded which).

This clonotype was recorded many times. The chain carries TRBV28 and TRBJ2-3; tentative D call: TRBD1 (5 bases). The CDR3 sequence is 15 residues long. V was clipped by 7 bases and J by 0 bases, with 14 bases between them. The germline gives CDR1 MDHEN, CDR2 SYDVKM. Written as DNA, the CDR3 is TGTGCCAGCAACCCGAGAGGACAAAGCACAGATACGCAGTATTTT. Amino acids: CASNPRGQSTDTQYF.

This chain links TRBV7-6 with TRBJ2-2; D not certain. Germline CDR1 and CDR2: SGHVS and FNYEAQ. The CDR3 runs 15 residues. V was pared by 0 bases and J by 8 bases, with 13 bases between. For the CDR3, the DNA is TGTGCCAGCAGCTTAGCCCGAAGCATGGGGGGGGAGCTGTTTTTT. Protein sequence: CASSLARSMGGELFF.

This clonotype was recorded many times. J is TRBJ2-1 and V is TRBV12-3 or TRBV12-4, with 9 bases matching TRBD2. The V gene end was trimmed by 3 bases and the J gene end by 5 bases; junction bases not matched to a gene: 5. CDR3 length: 15 amino acids. The DNA of the CDR3 is TGTGCCAGCAGTTTTATCGGACTAGCGAACAATGAGCAGTTCTTC. The encoded protein is CASSFIGLANNEQFF.

This clonotype was observed many times. The chain recombines TRBV10-3 with TRBJ2-2; 8 bases agree with TRBD2. The CDR3 spans 19 residues. V was clipped by 0 bases and J by 5 bases; unmatched bases: 14. The germline gives CDR1 ENHRY, CDR2 SYGVKD. The CDR3 DNA reads TGTGCCATCAGTGAGTCGAGCTTCCAAGCGGGAGTAAGAACCGGGGAGCTGTTTTTT. Its translation: CAISESSFQAGVRTGELFF.

This clonotype has only a few counts. The gene calls are TRBV6-6 and TRBJ2-1, with 15 bases aligning to TRBD2. After removal of 0 bases from V and 2 bases from J, the junction contained 14 bases not matched to a gene. Germline CDR1 and CDR2: MNHNY and SVGAGI (reference sequence). The CDR3 is made up of 22 amino acids. CDR3 region: CASSYSPGLAGGPLWTYNEQFF. The DNA for the CDR3 is TGTGCCAGCAGTTACTCCCCGGGACTAGCGGGAGGCCCTCTCTGGACCTACAATGAGCAGTTCTTC.

Ten or more counts support this clonotype. The chain has TRBV19 and TRBJ1-5, with TRBD1 matching 10 bases. The CDR3 totals 14 residues. The germline V gene encodes CDR1 LNHDA and CDR2 SQIVND (reference sequence). V lost 7 bases, J lost 4 bases, and 4 bases stayed unmatched. The CDR3 loop reads CASNTGQGNQPQHF. DNA for the CDR3: TGTGCCAGTAATACGGGACAGGGGAATCAGCCCCAGCATTTT.

This clonotype was picked up many times. V is TRBV4-3 and J is TRBJ2-1; TRBD2 aligns across 10 bases. Unmatched junction bases numbered 8, after V lost 0 bases and J lost 9 bases. This CDR3 contains 16 residues. From germline, CDR1 is LGHNA and CDR2 YSLEER. The CDR3 reads CASSQDRLAGSFEQFF. In DNA, the CDR3 is TGCGCCAGCAGCCAAGATCGACTAGCGGGCTCGTTTGAGCAGTTCTTC.

This clonotype was seen at least ten times. The chain uses TRBV20-1 and TRBJ2-3, with D possibly being TRBD1 (6 bases). Trimming removed 3 bases at V and 3 bases at J, with 13 bases between. The CDR3 contains 14 residues. Germline V CDR1 and CDR2: DFQATT, SNEGSKA (reference sequence). The CDR3 is CSASWPGETDTQYF. The CDR3 DNA reads TGCAGTGCTAGCTGGCCAGGGGAGACAGATACGCAGTATTTT.

There are many counts of this clonotype. The chain has TRBV29-1 and TRBJ2-7; D not resolved. This CDR3 comprises 12 residues. V was pared by 5 bases and J by 6 bases, with 14 bases between. Germline lookup yields CDR1 SQVTM and CDR2 ANQGSEA. The CDR3 DNA reads as TGCAGCGTTACGGACGGCTTCTCCGAGCAGTACTTC. This sequence encodes CSVTDGFSEQYF.

This clonotype was seen repeatedly, ten times or more. The V gene is TRBV28, the J gene TRBJ1-2; D not certain. The germline CDR1 and CDR2 sequences are MDHEN and SYDVKM. This CDR3 spans 17 amino acids. Deletions cut 4 bases from V and 3 bases from J, with 21 bases between. Written as DNA, the CDR3 is TGTGCCAGCAGTTCGATACGTCAGAGTTCTCCGCACTATGGCTACACCTTC. Translating it yields CASSSIRQSSPHYGYTF.

Only a few counts were recorded for this clonotype. The chain is built from TRBV9 and TRBJ2-6; D not certain. The CDR3 has 14 residues. Trimming removed 3 bases from V and 0 bases from J, with 4 bases in between. In germline, CDR1 is SGDLS, CDR2 YYNGEE. The CDR3 DNA reads as TGTGCCAGCAGCGGTGCCTCTGGGGCCAACGTCCTGACTTTC. Translated, it gives CASSGASGANVLTF.

At least ten counts were recorded for this clonotype. V is TRBV20-1 and J is TRBJ2-3, with TRBD2 matching 8 bases. Germline CDR1 DFQATT, CDR2 SNEGSKA (reference sequence). The J segment lost 5 bases and the V segment lost 6 bases, leaving 10 bases of the junction unmatched. This CDR3 spans 14 amino acids. CDR3 DNA sequence: TGCAGTGCAGCCCTGGTAGCGGGACAAGATACGCAGTATTTT. It yields the protein CSAALVAGQDTQYF.

The sample holds many counts of this clonotype. V gene TRBV7-2 combines with J gene TRBJ2-4; D assignment may be TRBD1 or TRBD2 (5 bases each). CDR1 and CDR2 (germline): SGHTA, FQGNSA. Trimming removed 4 bases from V and 8 bases from J, with 24 bases in between. This CDR3 spans 17 amino acids. CDR3 nucleotide sequence: TGTGCCAGCAGCTCCGGAGCTGGGCGGGCCACCAGGGACATTCAGTACTTC. Amino acid sequence: CASSSGAGRATRDIQYF.

This clonotype occurred many times. The DNA of the CDR3 is TGTGCCAGCAGCTTCCACACGTACGAGCAGTACTTC. This encodes CASSFHTYEQYF. V is TRBV7-2 and J is TRBJ2-7; D unresolved. The CDR3 runs to 12 residues. CDR1 is SGHTA and CDR2 is FQGNSA in the germline V gene. V lost 3 bases and J lost 4, with 7 bases in between. Based on the CDR3 plus reference TRBV7-2 and TRBJ2-7, the full variable domain is GAGVSQSPSNKVTEKGKDVELRCDPISGHTALYWYRQSLGQGLEFLIYFQGNSAPDKSGLPSDRFSAERTGGSVSTLTIQRTQQEDSAVYLCASSFHTYEQYFGPGTRLTVT.

This clonotype was detected many times. J is TRBJ1-1 and V is TRBV29-1; a possible D gene is TRBD1 (5 bases). Trimming cost V 4 bases and J 5 bases, with 14 bases left between them. Per germline, CDR1 SQVTM and CDR2 ANQGSEA. The CDR3 is 13 amino acids. CDR3 region: CSVGASGKTEAFF. CDR3 coding DNA: TGCAGCGTTGGGGCATCAGGGAAAACTGAAGCTTTCTTT.

This clonotype was observed many times. The V call is TRBV28, the J call TRBJ2-3, with D maybe TRBD2 (6 bases). The CDR3 is made up of 15 amino acids. The germline V and J ends were trimmed by 3 bases and 4 bases, with 14 bases remaining between them. Germline V gene data show CDR1 as MDHEN and CDR2 as SYDVKM. DNA for the CDR3: TGTGCCAGCAGTTTGAGTGGCCCGGGGGCAGATACGCAGTATTTT. Translated: CASSLSGPGADTQYF.

This clonotype came up many times. The chain has TRBV2 and TRBJ2-2, with TRBD2 identical over 11 bases. This CDR3 region has 15 residues. V dropped 4 bases and J dropped 7; count of bases not matched to a gene: 5. Germline-derived CDR1 and CDR2 are SNHLY and FYNNEI. This chain's CDR3 is CASSVDSGRDGELFF. The DNA for the CDR3 is TGTGCCAGCAGTGTGGATAGCGGGAGGGACGGGGAGCTGTTTTTT. The full variable domain, completed using reference TRBV2 and TRBJ2-2, is EPEVTQTPSHQVTQMGQEVILRCVPISNHLYFYWYRQILGQKVEFLVSFYNNEISEKSEIFDDQFSVERPDGSNFTLKIRSTKLEDSAMYFCASSVDSGRDGELFFGEGSRLTVL.

This clonotype appeared a few times. V usage is TRBV29-1 and J usage is TRBJ2-7; TRBD2 aligns across 14 bases. Germline trimming cut 7 bases from V and 1 base from J; bases unmatched to any gene: 3. CDR3 size: 14 residues. Germline V gene lookup returns CDR1 SQVTM and CDR2 ANQGSEA. As DNA, the CDR3 is TGCAGCGCCGGGACTAGCGGGAGTTCCTACGAGCAGTACTTC. It is translated as CSAGTSGSSYEQYF.

This clonotype was detected only a few times. The genes are TRBV12-3 or TRBV12-4 and TRBJ2-2, with D perhaps TRBD1 (6 bases). This CDR3 has 16 residues. V was clipped by 3 bases and J by 4 bases, with 15 bases between them. The CDR3 here is CASSFGRDIGTGELFF. The CDR3 bases are TGTGCCAGCAGTTTCGGTCGGGACATTGGCACCGGGGAGCTGTTTTTT.

Ten or more counts support this clonotype. The V gene is TRBV10-3, the J gene TRBJ1-5; TRBD1 matches 7 bases. The CDR3 has 15 amino acids. With V trimmed by 3 bases and J by 3 bases, 5 bases remained unmatched. Germline CDR1 reads ENHRY; CDR2 reads SYGVKD. The CDR3: CAISELTGNNQPQHF. The CDR3 nucleotides are TGTGCCATCAGTGAATTGACAGGGAACAATCAGCCCCAGCATTTT.

This clonotype was detected many times. This chain joins TRBV10-1 and TRBJ2-3; tentative D call: TRBD2 (5 bases). Trimming took 8 bases from V and 0 from J, leaving 12 bases between them. Germline loops: CDR1 WNHNN, CDR2 SYGVQD (reference sequence). The CDR3 loop spans 14 amino acids. CDR3 DNA sequence: TGCGCCAGCGGCGGAGGACCTAGCACAGATACGCAGTATTTT. It is translated as CASGGGPSTDTQYF.

This clonotype was seen ten or more times. V and J are TRBV20-1 and TRBJ2-2; no reliable D call. Looked up from germline, CDR1 is DFQATT and CDR2 is SNEGSKA (reference sequence). The ends were cut back, 3 bases at V and 0 bases at J, with 8 bases in the middle. The CDR3 length is 14 residues. CDR3 sequence reads: CSASRATNTGELFF. CDR3 coding DNA: TGCAGTGCTAGCCGGGCTACGAACACCGGGGAGCTGTTTTTT.

This clonotype was recorded at least ten times. At one end the junction does not follow the germline gene, possibly because of a read error. The rearrangement uses TRBV25-1 and TRBJ2-7, with D unresolved. This CDR3 has 14 amino acids. CDR1 is MGHDK, CDR2 SYGVNS, per germline. The CDR3 loop reads CASSEYGSSYVQYF. For the CDR3, the DNA is TGTGCCAGCAGTGAATATGGATCCAGCTACGTGCAGTACTTC.

This clonotype has a count of ten or more. The chain has TRBV7-3 and TRBJ2-1; 11 bases align to TRBD1. CDR3 length: 16 residues. The ends lost 1 base at V and 9 bases at J; junction bases unmatched: 8. Looked up from germline, CDR1 is SGHTA and CDR2 is FQGTGA. The CDR3 protein is CASSLNFGQGAGEQFF. In DNA, the CDR3 is TGTGCCAGCAGCTTAAATTTCGGACAGGGGGCCGGTGAGCAGTTCTTC.

The J gene is TRBJ2-1, the V gene TRBV5-1; D may be TRBD2 (6 bases). This CDR3 region has 14 residues. Per germline, CDR1 SGHRS and CDR2 YFSETQ. The V and J ends lost 4 bases and 6 bases respectively, with 14 bases between them. The CDR3 DNA sequence: TGCGCCAGCAGCCCTGCCCAGCGGGCCAATGAGCAGTTCTTC. It is translated as CASSPAQRANEQFF.

This clonotype appeared many times. CDR3 protein: CASSQEARGETQYF. CDR3 coding DNA: TGTGCCAGCAGCCAAGAAGCCAGGGGAGAGACCCAGTACTTC. J is TRBJ2-5 and V is TRBV3-1, with D possibly matching TRBD1 (6 bases). The CDR3 length is 14 residues. V shed 0 bases and J shed 4 bases, with 9 bases lying between them. CDR1 is LGHDT, CDR2 YNNKEL, per germline (reference sequence).

This rearrangement joins TRBV12-3 or TRBV12-4 to TRBJ2-3; D possibly corresponds to TRBD2 (5 bases). The CDR3 runs 16 residues. The ends were cut back, 6 bases at V and 5 bases at J, with 21 bases in the middle. This CDR3 reads CASRFRAGGGRDTQYF. CDR3 bases: TGTGCCAGCAGGTTCCGCGCGGGTGGTGGAAGAGATACGCAGTATTTT.

This clonotype occurred many times. J is TRBJ2-7 and V is TRBV5-6; 7 bases line up with TRBD1. This CDR3 is built from 13 residues. The J segment lost 5 bases and the V segment lost 3 bases, leaving 5 bases of the junction unmatched. Germline loops: CDR1 SGHDT, CDR2 YYEEEE. CDR3 sequence: CASSYRDSNEQYF. CDR3 nucleotide sequence: TGTGCCAGCAGCTACCGGGACAGCAACGAGCAGTACTTC.